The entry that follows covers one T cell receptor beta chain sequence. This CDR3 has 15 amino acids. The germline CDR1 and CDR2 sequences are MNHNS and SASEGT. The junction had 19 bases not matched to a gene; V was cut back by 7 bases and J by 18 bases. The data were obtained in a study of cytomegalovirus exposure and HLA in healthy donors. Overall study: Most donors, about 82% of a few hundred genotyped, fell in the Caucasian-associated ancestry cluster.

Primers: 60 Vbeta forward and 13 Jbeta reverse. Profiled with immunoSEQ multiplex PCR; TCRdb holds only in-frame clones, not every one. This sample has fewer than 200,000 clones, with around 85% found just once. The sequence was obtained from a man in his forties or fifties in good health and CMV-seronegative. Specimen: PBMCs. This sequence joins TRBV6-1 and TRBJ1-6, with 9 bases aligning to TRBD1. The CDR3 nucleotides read TGTGCCAGCACCCCGTCGGTTTTTGGGGACAGGGCTAACCACTTT. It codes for CASTPSVFGDRANHF.